The T cell receptor beta chain under discussion was sequenced for a study of cytomegalovirus exposure and HLA in healthy donors. Generated by immunoSEQ multiplex PCR, the TCRdb table keeps only in-frame clones and is missing some. Of 130,000 to 150,000 clones listed, roughly 86% are singletons. V lost 5 bases to trimming and J lost 1 base, with 14 bases between them. This CDR3 comprises 15 residues. The germline V gene encodes CDR1 SGHKS and CDR2 YYEKEE (reference sequence). This clonotype was obtained from a man aged 18 to 30 in good health and CMV-seropositive. This chain joins TRBV5-5 and TRBJ2-3; possibly TRBD2 for D (5 bases). Specimen: PBMCs. The CDR3 region has the DNA TGTGCCAGCAGTTCGGAGGATTACGGCACAGATACGCAGTATTTT. Amino acid sequence: CASSSEDYGTDTQYF.